What follows describes a single T cell receptor (beta chain). Its antigen is currently unknown. Each cDNA held unique molecular identifiers, and template switching gave it a universal primer site. TCRdb independently ran MiXCR on the 5' RACE reads; one entry per CDR3 protein. The sample records a few hundred thousand distinct CDR3 sequences, about 18% being singletons. This sample is part of a study of identical twins. Notes on the study in general: Weaker excess twin sharing was seen among beta out-of-frame sequences. Models predicted less out-of-frame TCR alpha sharing in monozygotic twins than was found.

V lost 5 bases to trimming and J lost 5 bases, with 12 bases between them. This CDR3 contains 13 residues. Germline V lookup: CDR1 SGHTA, CDR2 FQGNSA. All of the donors were Caucasians in good health. The sequence was collected from a man between 50 and 59 years old in good health. The chain employs TRBV7-2 and TRBJ1-2; D perhaps matches TRBD1 (5 bases). The sequencing input was naive T cells sorted from blood. The CDR3 spells CASSPGGGYGYTF. DNA for the CDR3: TGTGCCAGCAGCCCGGGGGGGGGATATGGCTACACCTTC.